Sequencing of this T cell receptor beta chain was carried out in a study of T cells in Graves' hyperthyroidism and ophthalmopathy. Amplified regions were TCR beta CDR3 sequences from RNA transcripts. Primed by the HTBI set, a first-round RT-PCR was run on the TCR CDR3. MiXCR, applied by TCRdb to the multiplex PCR reads, yields one record per CDR3 protein. The sample carries approximately 370,000 distinct CDR3 sequences, about 15% recorded once. Stability of Graves' hyperthyroidism was defined as absent ophthalmopathy progression within 18 months. Clinical symptoms, serum thyroxine, TRAb, thyroid ultrasound and orbital computed tomography established diagnosis. Cells are PBMCs isolated from 9 to 10 ml of fresh blood. The sample holds many counts of this clonotype. The CDR3 sequence is 15 residues long. Trimming took 4 bases from V and 2 from J, leaving 12 bases between them. Germline-derived CDR1 and CDR2 are LGHDT and YNNKEL (reference sequence).

This receptor was obtained from a woman in her twenties or thirties with Graves' hyperthyroidism. Sequences were obtained from blood. The chain is built from TRBV3-1 and TRBJ1-3, with D perhaps matching TRBD1 (5 bases). For the CDR3, the DNA is TGTGCCAGCAGCCCAGGGAGTAATCCTGGAAACACCATATATTTT. Translating it yields CASSPGSNPGNTIYF.